The source of this T cell receptor beta chain is a study of Graves' ophthalmopathy and Graves' hyperthyroidism. Study-wide background: Sampling took place at initial diagnosis, with peripheral blood obtained before any treatment. Findings and limits, study-wide: In separating ophthalmopathy from stable hyperthyroidism, a 13-signature model achieved approximately 91% sensitivity and nearly 84% specificity. Sensitivity of about 70% and specificity of approximately 73% were achieved by the model that predicted ophthalmopathy progression.

The authors amplified TCR beta CDR3 regions from RNA transcripts. First-round RT-PCR used HTBI primers; second-round multiplex PCR followed. MiXCR, applied by TCRdb to the multiplex PCR reads, yields one record per CDR3 protein. The data contain 360,000 or so distinct CDR3 sequences, 15% to 20% of them seen just once; the ten biggest clones take up 1.6%. Around 10 ml of fresh blood yielded the PBMCs by density gradient. CDR1 is LNHDA and CDR2 is SQIVND in the germline V gene (reference sequence). V lost 1 base and J lost 2, with 6 bases in between. The CDR3 runs 14 residues. This clonotype was recorded many times. Antigen specificity is unknown.

Sequences were obtained from peripheral blood. This clonotype originated in a woman aged 18-35 years with Graves' ophthalmopathy. The genes are TRBV19 and TRBJ1-5; D unclear. In DNA form, the CDR3 reads TGTGCCAGTAGTATAGGGCAGGGCAATCAGCCCCAGCATTTT. Amino acid sequence: CASSIGQGNQPQHF.